The 27 T cell receptor beta chains presented below share a single source sample, sequenced in a study of blood T cell repertoires in COVID-19. The repertoire was sequenced with immunoSEQ multiplex PCR; TCRdb's copy has only in-frame clones and lacks some. The sample includes about 130,000 clones, over 75% of them seen just once. Input material: peripheral blood. The receptors were sampled from a man aged 80 or over with active or convalescent COVID-19.

J is TRBJ1-3 and V is TRBV14; D is unclear. CDR3 length: 16 residues. CDR1 and CDR2 (germline): SGHDN, FVKESK. V gave up 1 base and J gave up 0 bases, with 10 bases separating them. In nucleotides, the CDR3 is TGTGCCAGCAGCCAAGTCCCGGGGTACTCTGGAAACACCATATATTTT. Translating it yields CASSQVPGYSGNTIYF.

In DNA, the CDR3 is TGTGCCAGCTCACCGACGACTAGCGGAAAAGAGACCCAGTACTTC. It translates to CASSPTTSGKETQYF. This rearrangement joins TRBV18 to TRBJ2-5, with TRBD2 identical over 9 bases. CDR3 size: 15 residues. The junction had 5 bases not matched to a gene; V was cut back by 3 bases and J by 3 bases. Germline V gene sequence: CDR1 KGHSH, CDR2 LQKENI.

The CDR3 spells CASSPRTGYTGELFF. The CDR3 nucleotides read TGTGCCAGCAGCCCTAGGACAGGGTACACCGGGGAGCTGTTTTTT. The V and J genes are TRBV11-3 and TRBJ2-2; TRBD1 aligns across 8 bases. CDR1 and CDR2 from the germline V gene are SGHNT and YENEEA. Germline trimming cut 5 bases from V and 3 bases from J; bases unmatched to any gene: 5. The CDR3 contains 15 residues.

J is TRBJ1-5 and V is TRBV6-2 or TRBV6-3; no definite D call. V shed 6 bases and J shed 4 bases, with 7 bases lying between them. The CDR3 runs 12 residues. Germline-derived CDR1 and CDR2 are MNHEY and SVGEGT. The CDR3: CASSWPNQPQHF. CDR3 DNA: TGTGCCAGCAGCTGGCCGAATCAGCCCCAGCATTTT.

The V and J genes are TRBV24-1 and TRBJ1-2; the match to TRBD1 covers 8 bases. The V and J ends lost 0 bases and 3 bases, in that order; junction bases with no gene match: 11. The CDR3 has 18 amino acids. Germline values: CDR1 KGHDR, CDR2 SFDVKD. CDR3 bases: TGTGCCACCAGTGATTTGAAGGGACAGGCGTATGTTTACTATGGCTACACCTTC. Residues: CATSDLKGQAYVYYGYTF.

The chain recombines TRBV5-6 with TRBJ2-2; D call uncertain. CDR1 is SGHDT, CDR2 YYEEEE, per germline. The CDR3 loop spans 13 amino acids. Trimming shortened V by 4 bases and J by 3 bases, and 7 bases separated the two germline ends. CDR3 nucleotide sequence: TGTGCCAGCAGCCCCTTTGACACCGGGGAGCTGTTTTTT. Protein: CASSPFDTGELFF.

CDR3: CATSDSLPRGSSYNEQFF. CDR3 bases: TGTGCCACCAGTGATTCCCTACCCCGGGGGAGCTCCTACAATGAGCAGTTCTTC. The chain links TRBV24-1 to TRBJ2-1; tentative D call: TRBD2 (6 bases). The CDR3 has 18 amino acids. With 2 bases removed from V and 0 bases from J, the gap between germline ends came to 16 bases. Germline V gene data show CDR1 as KGHDR and CDR2 as SFDVKD.

V and J are TRBV6-2 or TRBV6-3 and TRBJ2-6; 9 bases fit TRBD1. CDR1 MNHEY and CDR2 SVGEGT come from the germline V gene. This CDR3 is 18 amino acids long. V lost 5 bases and J lost 3; bases outside the gene matches: 11. The CDR3 DNA sequence: TGTGCCAGCAGTATCAAACAGGGGGCGTTTTTTGGGGCCAACGTCCTGACTTTC. Its translation is CASSIKQGAFFGANVLTF.

The chain links TRBV7-3 to TRBJ1-6; TRBD1 is a possible D gene (5 bases). Deletions cut 5 bases from V and 13 bases from J, with 15 bases between. The length of the CDR3 is 13 residues. Germline CDR1 reads SGHTA; CDR2 reads FQGTGA. CDR3 residues: CASSRSIGAPLHF. CDR3 sequence (DNA): TGTGCCAGCAGCCGTTCCATTGGGGCTCCCCTCCACTTT.

As regards this clone: Relative to the germline gene, one junction end is altered; a read error may explain this. This CDR3 reads CAWSDGREGGIF. In DNA form, the CDR3 reads TGTGCCTGGAGCGACGGGAGAGAGGGTGGTATCTTT. The J gene is TRBJ1-3, the V gene TRBV30; D uncertain. CDR1 and CDR2 from the germline V gene are GTSNPN and SVGIG (reference sequence). CDR3 length equals 12 residues.

The gene calls are TRBV27 and TRBJ1-1, with 7 positions matching TRBD1. The length of the CDR3 is 14 residues. V lost 5 bases, J lost 1 base, and 4 bases stayed unmatched. From germline, CDR1 is MNHEY and CDR2 SMNVEV (reference sequence). The CDR3 coding sequence is TGTGCCAGCAGTCCCCGACAGGGGAACACTGAAGCTTTCTTT. Protein sequence: CASSPRQGNTEAFF.

The chain joins TRBV4-2 to TRBJ2-7, with D maybe TRBD1 (6 bases). Germline values: CDR1 LGHNA, CDR2 YNFKEQ. The CDR3 extends over 16 amino acids. V was trimmed by 1 base and J by 1 base, leaving 14 bases between them. The CDR3 region is CASSQAAGDGSYEQYF. The CDR3, as DNA: TGTGCCAGCAGCCAAGCGGCAGGGGATGGATCCTACGAGCAGTACTTC.

The chain employs TRBV27 and TRBJ1-6; D is unclear. Germline lookup yields CDR1 MNHEY and CDR2 SMNVEV (reference sequence). CDR3 size: 14 residues. The ends were cut back, 7 bases at V and 6 bases at J, with 13 bases in the middle. The CDR3 protein is CASNAGTFNSPLHF. CDR3 coding DNA: TGTGCCAGCAACGCTGGCACGTTTAATTCACCCCTCCACTTT.

V gene TRBV18 combines with J gene TRBJ1-4, with no clear D. Trimming removed 3 bases at V and 5 bases at J, with 10 bases between. Germline loops: CDR1 KGHSH, CDR2 LQKENI. The CDR3 is 14 residues long. CDR3 sequence (DNA): TGTGCCAGCTCACCCCGAGACGGGAATGAAAAACTGTTTTTT. As protein: CASSPRDGNEKLFF. The full variable domain, with the rest looked up from reference TRBV18 and TRBJ1-4, is NAGVMQNPRHLVRRRGQEARLRCSPMKGHSHVYWYRQLPEEGLKFMVYLQKENIIDESGMPKERFSAEFPKEGPSILRIQQVVRGDSAAYFCASSPRDGNEKLFFGSGTQLSVL.

The J gene is TRBJ2-5, the V gene TRBV3-1 (or the pseudogene TRBV3-2); TRBD2 is a possible D gene (5 bases). The CDR3 spans 13 residues. Germline CDR1 is LGHDT and CDR2 is YNNKEL (reference sequence). V was cut by 6 bases and J by 5 bases, with 13 bases left in between. This CDR3 reads CASSLGGGETQYF. The CDR3 DNA follows: TGTGCCAGCAGTCTGGGCGGAGGTGAGACCCAGTACTTC.

CDR3 bases: TGTGCCAGCAGCCACTACCGGGGGAATGAGCAGTTCTTC. Its translation is CASSHYRGNEQFF. The chain recombines TRBV6-6 with TRBJ2-1; tentatively, D is TRBD2 (6 bases). With 6 bases removed from V and 7 bases from J, the gap between germline ends came to 13 bases. CDR3 size: 13 residues. The germline V gene has CDR1 MNHNY and CDR2 SVGAGI (reference sequence).

This clone showed up just a few times. V is TRBV28 and J is TRBJ1-1; the D gene is possibly TRBD1 (6 bases). V was clipped by 2 bases and J by 6 bases, with 13 bases between them. Per the germline V gene, CDR1 is MDHEN and CDR2 is SYDVKM. This CDR3 has 14 residues. The CDR3 here is CASSLHREGSEAFF. The CDR3 nucleotides are TGTGCCAGCAGTTTACACAGGGAAGGATCTGAAGCTTTCTTT. Drawing the rest from reference TRBV28 and TRBJ1-1, the complete variable domain is DVKVTQSSRYLVKRTGEKVFLECVQDMDHENMFWYRQDPGLGLRLIYFSYDVKMKEKGDIPEGYSVSREKKERFSLILESASTNQTSMYLCASSLHREGSEAFFGQGTRLTVV.

A few counts support this clone. The chain is built from TRBV12-3 or TRBV12-4 and TRBJ1-2; 8 positions agree with TRBD1. V gave up 4 bases and J gave up 6 bases; unmatched junction bases: 4. This CDR3 spans 13 amino acids. CDR3 sequence (DNA): TGTGCCAGCAGTTGGACAGGGAAACATGGCTACACCTTC. It is translated as CASSWTGKHGYTF.

The gene calls are TRBV15 and TRBJ1-3, with D possibly TRBD1 on 5 matching bases. The CDR3 loop spans 14 amino acids. V was shortened by 2 bases and J by 1 base, with 6 bases between the two germline ends. Germline V gene data show CDR1 as LNHNV and CDR2 as YYDKDF (reference sequence). The CDR3 nucleotides read TGTGCCACCAGCAGAACAGGATCTGGAAACACCATATATTTT. Translated, it gives CATSRTGSGNTIYF.

The chain carries TRBV6-6 and TRBJ1-1; D perhaps matches TRBD1 (5 bases). Trimming stripped 0 bases from V and 0 bases from J, with 11 bases between. This CDR3 is 16 amino acids long. Germline lookup yields CDR1 MNHNY and CDR2 SVGAGI (reference sequence). This CDR3 is CASSYSAQTVNTEAFF. DNA of the CDR3: TGTGCCAGCAGTTACTCGGCCCAGACAGTGAACACTGAAGCTTTCTTT.

The chain combines TRBV7-2 with TRBJ1-4, with 11 bases identical to TRBD1. Trimming took 2 bases from V and 8 from J; bases not matched to a gene: 4. The CDR3 sequence is 15 residues long. Germline lookup yields CDR1 SGHTA and CDR2 FQGNSA. CDR3 sequence: CASSLLGTGGEKLFF. The CDR3 region has the DNA TGTGCCAGCAGCTTATTAGGGACAGGGGGGGAAAAACTGTTTTTT.

This chain connects TRBV5-1 to TRBJ1-5; 7 bases are a match to TRBD1. The CDR3 is 14 residues long. The V segment lost 0 bases and the J segment 5 bases; nucleotides outside the gene matches: 2. Germline CDR1 reads SGHRS; CDR2 reads YFSETQ. The CDR3 spells CASSLGQGDQPQHF. The CDR3 region has the DNA TGCGCCAGCAGCTTGGGACAGGGTGATCAGCCCCAGCATTTT.

This chain joins TRBV24-1 and TRBJ2-6; a weak D match, TRBD2 (5 bases). This CDR3 region has 15 residues. Germline V CDR1 and CDR2: KGHDR, SFDVKD. The germline V and J ends were trimmed by 3 bases and 5 bases, with 10 bases remaining between them. The CDR3 region has the DNA TGTGCCACCAGTGATCGCGGCGGGTGGGCCAACGTCCTGACTTTC. Encoded protein: CATSDRGGWANVLTF.

V gene TRBV19 combines with J gene TRBJ1-1; a weak D match, TRBD1 (5 bases). The V and J ends lost 3 bases and 3 bases respectively, with 11 bases between them. This CDR3 contains 14 residues. Germline CDR1 LNHDA, CDR2 SQIVND (reference sequence). CDR3 DNA: TGTGCCAGTAGTATCATAGGAGGGGACACTGAAGCTTTCTTT. Translating it yields CASSIIGGDTEAFF.

J is TRBJ1-5 and V is TRBV28; no clear D. V gave up 2 bases and J gave up 0 bases, with 8 bases separating them. Germline V gene sequence: CDR1 MDHEN, CDR2 SYDVKM. The CDR3 is made up of 15 amino acids. CDR3 DNA: TGTGCCAGCAGTTTAGGAGGTAATAGCAATCAGCCCCAGCATTTT. Its translation: CASSLGGNSNQPQHF.

This clone is a singleton in its sample. The V call is TRBV6-4, the J call TRBJ1-1; D is unclear. Trimming removed 7 bases from V and 0 bases from J, with 15 bases in between. This CDR3 has 15 amino acids. The germline gives CDR1 MRHNA, CDR2 SNTAGT. This chain's CDR3 is CASKGNGRMNTEAFF. CDR3 coding DNA: TGTGCCAGCAAAGGGAATGGGAGGATGAACACTGAAGCTTTCTTT.

This rearrangement joins TRBV4-1 to TRBJ1-2; no clear D gene. The V end was cut by 0 bases, the J end by 8 bases, with 7 bases between. This CDR3 spans 12 amino acids. Looked up from germline, CDR1 is MGHRA and CDR2 is YSYEKL. Here the CDR3 DNA reads TGCGCCAGCAGCCAAGAATTCAGGGGCTACACCTTC. Translation: CASSQEFRGYTF.